These T cell receptor beta chains were read from a single sample in a study of control samples from healthy donors and cancer patients. Some clones are missing from TCRdb's copy, which holds only in-frame ones; the method was immunoSEQ multiplex PCR. The sample lists under 150,000 clones; 88% were seen once. The specimen was blood. These receptor sequences come from a woman in her sixties or seventies in good health. The CDR3 runs from the conserved cysteine through the conserved F or W. A D gene is named only where the DNA matches it firmly. Clone size is shown for a subset of rows, as once, few, many or a class of expanded clone.

>NA|TRBV4-3|TRBJ2-1|NA
TGCGCCAGCAGCCAAGTAGTAGTTCGTGGCTCCTACAATGAGCAGTTCTTC
CASSQVVVRGSYNEQFF
>NA|TRBV5-1|TRBJ2-7|TRBD1
TGCGCCAGCAGCTTCATCACGGGACAGGAGCAGTACTTC
CASSFITGQEQYF
>NA|TRBV6-6|TRBJ1-5|TRBD1
TGTGCCAGCCAACGGGAGGGGGCGCTTAATCAGCCCCAGCATTTT
CASQREGALNQPQHF
>NA|TRBV6-5|TRBJ2-1|NA
TGTGCCAGCAGTTCCCCCGTCTACAATGAGCAGTTCTTC
CASSSPVYNEQFF
>NA|TRBV12-3/TRBV12-4|TRBJ1-1|NA
TGTGCCAGCGCCTCAGTAAACACTGAAGCTTTCTTT
CASASVNTEAFF
>once|TRBV6-5|TRBJ1-2|NA
TGTGCCAGCAGTTACTCGGGCGGAAACTATGGCTACACCTTC
CASSYSGGNYGYTF
>NA|TRBV6-1|TRBJ1-2|NA
TGTGCCAGCAGTGAACTCGGGGCGGGTTATGGCTACACCTTC
CASSELGAGYGYTF
>NA|TRBV10-3|TRBJ2-5|NA
TGTGCCATCGGGGGGCGGGAGACCCAGTACTTC
CAIGGRETQYF
>NA|TRBV18|TRBJ1-2|NA
TGTGCCAGCTCCGCAGCGAACTATGGCTACACCTTC
CASSAANYGYTF
>NA|TRBV4-3|TRBJ2-4|NA
TGCGCCAGCAGCCAAGATGGGGGAAACATTCAGTACTTC
CASSQDGGNIQYF
>NA|TRBV6-6|TRBJ1-2|NA
TGTGCCAGCACCTTGGACGGATCCCCGGTAGGTGGCTACACCTTC
CASTLDGSPVGGYTF
>NA|TRBV6-2/TRBV6-3|TRBJ1-2|NA
TGTGCCAGCAGTGCGGACAGCCGAGCTAACTATGGCTACACCTTC
CASSADSRANYGYTF
>NA|TRBV2|TRBJ1-1|NA
TGTGCCAGCAGTCCCTCGTTAGGTTCTGAAGCTTTCTTT
CASSPSLGSEAFF
>NA|TRBV11-1|TRBJ2-5|NA
TGTGCCAGCAGCTTACGGCCTGGAGAGACCCAGTACTTC
CASSLRPGETQYF
>NA|TRBV6-6|TRBJ1-2|TRBD1
TGTGCCAGCAGTTACGATCAGGGGGCAAGTGGCTACACCTTC
CASSYDQGASGYTF
>NA|TRBV5-6|TRBJ1-4|NA
TGTGCCAGCAGCTTATCTGGGGCTGGTAATGAAAAACTGTTTTTT
CASSLSGAGNEKLFF
>NA|TRBV3-1/TRBV3-2|TRBJ1-2|NA
TGTGCCAGCAGCGGAGGGAGCTATGGCTACACCTTC
CASSGGSYGYTF
>NA|TRBV7-2|TRBJ2-2|NA
TGTGCCAGCGGGAGGGGACAGGCTTATTACGCGAACACCGGGGAGCTGTTTTTT
CASGRGQAYYANTGELFF
>NA|TRBV4-2|TRBJ1-1|NA
TGTGCCAGCAGCCAACAGGCCAGGGAGAACACTGAAGCTTTCTTT
CASSQQARENTEAFF
>once|TRBV10-3|TRBJ1-2|NA
TGTGCCATCAGTGATTACGGCTACACCTTC
CAISDYGYTF
>NA|TRBV21-1|TRBJ2-1|NA
TGTGCCAACAGGTGCGATGAGCAGTTCTTC
CANRCDEQFF
>few|TRBV10-2|TRBJ1-5|TRBD1
TGCGCCAGCAAGGGACAGGAGAATCAGCCCCAGCATTTT
CASKGQENQPQHF
>NA|TRBV9|TRBJ2-1|NA
TGTGCCAGCAGCCCCCGCGGGGGCGCTTACAATGAGCAGTTCTTC
CASSPRGGAYNEQFF
>NA|TRBV3-1/TRBV3-2|TRBJ2-5|NA
TGTGCCAGCAGCCAAGAAAGAGGGAAATCCCACTTC
CASSQERGKSHF
>once|TRBV7-2|TRBJ2-3|NA
TGTGCCAGCAGCATGACTAACACAGATACGCAGTATTTT
CASSMTNTDTQYF
>NA|TRBV7-9|TRBJ2-2|TRBD1
TGTGCCAGCAGCTTGGGACAGGGGGCTGGTACCGGGGAGCTGTTTTTT
CASSLGQGAGTGELFF
>NA|TRBV12-3/TRBV12-4|TRBJ1-2|NA
TGTGCCAGCAGACCTCAGGGGTTCCATGGCTACACCTTC
CASRPQGFHGYTF
>NA|TRBV5-5|TRBJ1-2|TRBD1
TGTGCCAGCAGCCAGGACAGGACCCGAGGCTACACCTTC
CASSQDRTRGYTF
>NA|TRBV7-8|TRBJ1-2|NA
TGTGCCAGCAGCGTAGGGGGGGGCTATGGCTACACCTTC
CASSVGGGYGYTF
>NA|TRBV18|TRBJ1-6|TRBD1
TGTGCCAGCTTCGGACAGGGCGGCTCACCCCTCCACTTT
CASFGQGGSPLHF
>once|TRBV24-1|TRBJ1-1|NA
TGTGCCACCAGTGTCGGGCGGGGCACTGAAGCTTTCTTT
CATSVGRGTEAFF
>NA|TRBV2|TRBJ1-2|NA
TGTGCCAGCAGTCCAGGGCTCGGCTACACCTTC
CASSPGLGYTF
>NA|TRBV3-1/TRBV3-2|TRBJ1-5|NA
TGTGCCAGCGGAGGGGTTAGCAATCAGCCCCAGCATTTT
CASGGVSNQPQHF
>few|TRBV2|TRBJ2-3|NA
TGTGCCAGCACCGAACGGGGGGCGTGGGGCACAGATACGCAGTATTTT
CASTERGAWGTDTQYF
>once|TRBV9|TRBJ2-1|TRBD1
TGTGCCAGCAGCGGGGGACAGGGGGCCTACAATGAGCAGTTCTTC
CASSGGQGAYNEQFF
>NA|TRBV2|TRBJ2-5|NA
TGTGCCAGCAAATTTCGGGTCCTGGACAGAAGGAGCCAAGAGACCCAGTACTTC
CASKFRVLDRRSQETQYF
>once|TRBV3-1/TRBV3-2|TRBJ2-1|TRBD2
TGTGCCAGCAGCCAAGGCGGCGGGGGGTACAATGAGCAGTTCTTC
CASSQGGGGYNEQFF
>NA|TRBV6-5|TRBJ2-5|TRBD1
TGTGCCAGCGGGCGACAGGGGATCCAAGAGACCCAGTACTTC
CASGRQGIQETQYF
>NA|TRBV10-3|TRBJ1-3|TRBD1
TGTGCCATCAGTGACGGTGTCGGACAGGGGCGAGGGGGAAACACCATATATTTT
CAISDGVGQGRGGNTIYF
>NA|TRBV5-1|TRBJ2-7|TRBD2
TGCGCCAGCAGCCGAACTTCTTCGGGGGGCGAGCAGTACTTC
CASSRTSSGGEQYF
>NA|TRBV7-9|TRBJ1-1|NA
TGTGCCAGCAGCCCCGGACAGTTTCTGAACACTGAAGCTTTCTTT
CASSPGQFLNTEAFF
>NA|TRBV10-3|TRBJ1-2|NA
TGTGCCATCAGTGAGTCGACGGCAGGTCCCCATGGCTACACCTTC
CAISESTAGPHGYTF
>NA|TRBV6-2/TRBV6-3|TRBJ1-1|NA
TGTGCCAGCAGTCAAGCGAACACTGAAGCTTTCTTT
CASSQANTEAFF
>NA|TRBV25-1|TRBJ2-1|TRBD2
TGTGCCAGCAGTGAAACTAGCGGGGGGGTCAATGAGCAGTTCTTC
CASSETSGGVNEQFF
>NA|TRBV18|TRBJ2-1|TRBD1
TGTGCCAGCTCACCAGACAGGGGCTCCTACAATGAGCAGTTCTTC
CASSPDRGSYNEQFF
>NA|TRBV11-1|TRBJ2-5|NA
TGTGCCAGCAGCTCCCCGGGACTCGCTAAGGGCCAGTACTTC
CASSSPGLAKGQYF
>NA|TRBV3-1/TRBV3-2|TRBJ2-3|TRBD2
TGTGCCAGCAGCCAAGATCCTAGCGGGGGAAGAGATACGCAGTATTTT
CASSQDPSGGRDTQYF